This T cell receptor beta chain was sequenced for a study of blood T cell repertoires in COVID-19. Study in general: Some COVID-19 samples were acute and others convalescent; all came from the United States, Italy and Spain. T cells, B-cell-depleted T cells, or PBMCs supplied cDNA or gDNA.

Participants, 18 to 89 years old, spanned around 25 US areas. Participants' own reports of clinical history determined their cohort assignment. The CDR3 is 13 amino acids. Looked up from germline, CDR1 is SGHTA and CDR2 is FQGTGA. Trimming removed 5 bases from V and 6 bases from J, with 12 bases in between. The protocol was immunoSEQ multiplex PCR, while the TCRdb copy is restricted to in-frame clones and leaves out a portion. The sample lists about 480,000 clones, about 85% seen once, with over 1.5% in the top ten. The clonotype originates from a young woman with acute COVID-19. The sample consisted of PBMCs or T cells enriched from blood (not recorded which). The chain couples TRBV7-3 to TRBJ2-3, with D tentatively TRBD1 (6 bases). CDR3 loop: CASSITGSDTQYF. The CDR3 DNA follows: TGTGCCAGCAGCATTACAGGGAGCGATACGCAGTATTTT.